These T cell receptor beta chains were read from a single sample in a study of TIL therapy for anti-PD-1-resistant metastatic lung cancer. This table comes from immunoSEQ multiplex PCR, and its TCRdb copy is limited to in-frame clones, with some not included. Of 52,000 or so clones in the sample, approximately 75% were seen once. The sequenced sample was blood, obtained at baseline. The receptors were gathered from a person between 25 and 79 years old with non-small cell lung cancer. The CDR3 runs from the conserved cysteine through the conserved F or W. The D gene is left open where the match is weak. A row's size may be missing; if present it is once, few, many or a size class.

DNA: TGCACCAGCAGCCAAGATTCGGCAGGGGGAATATGGAAAGAGACCCAGTACTTC
CDR3: CTSSQDSAGGIWKETQYF
size: NA
D: NA
V: TRBV1
J: TRBJ2-5

DNA: TGTGCCAGCAGCGTAGCTGCTAGGGACGGGCGGCAAGAGACCCAGTACTTC
CDR3: CASSVAARDGRQETQYF
size: NA
D: NA
V: TRBV9
J: TRBJ2-5

DNA: TGTGCCAGCAGTGGGGGGGCCTTTGAGCAGTTCTTC
CDR3: CASSGGAFEQFF
size: few
D: NA
V: TRBV6-2/TRBV6-3
J: TRBJ2-1

DNA: TGTGCCAGCTCACTACCCGACAGCTCCGAGCAGTACTTC
CDR3: CASSLPDSSEQYF
size: NA
D: NA
V: TRBV18
J: TRBJ2-7

DNA: TGCGCCAGCAGTGAGTCCCCCGGGGGGCAGCCCCAGCATTTT
CDR3: CASSESPGGQPQHF
size: NA
D: NA
V: TRBV10-2
J: TRBJ1-5

DNA: TGTGCCAGCAGCTTCTTCCAGGGAGGGGGCACTGAAGCTTTCTTT
CDR3: CASSFFQGGGTEAFF
size: NA
D: NA
V: TRBV7-2
J: TRBJ1-1

DNA: TGTGCCAGTAGTACCCGGACTAGCGGGAGTTCCGGGGAGCTGTTTTTT
CDR3: CASSTRTSGSSGELFF
size: NA
D: TRBD2
V: TRBV19
J: TRBJ2-2

DNA: TGTGCCAGCAGTTCCTACGGACAGGGAATGTCCTACGAGCAGTACTTC
CDR3: CASSSYGQGMSYEQYF
size: NA
D: TRBD1
V: TRBV6-6
J: TRBJ2-7

DNA: TGTGCCAGCAGCCAAGTTACAGGGGGCATCTATGAGCAGTTCTTC
CDR3: CASSQVTGGIYEQFF
size: NA
D: TRBD1
V: TRBV4-2
J: TRBJ2-1

DNA: TGCGCCAGCAAACCGGGACTAGCGGGGCAAGAGACCCAGTACTTC
CDR3: CASKPGLAGQETQYF
size: NA
D: TRBD2
V: TRBV5-1
J: TRBJ2-5

DNA: TGTGCCATCAGACAGAATTCACCCCTCCACTTT
CDR3: CAIRQNSPLHF
size: NA
D: NA
V: TRBV6-5
J: TRBJ1-6

DNA: TGTGCCAGCAGTTCGGGATCCACGGGGGGCCAGGGTAGTGAGCAGTTCTTC
CDR3: CASSSGSTGGQGSEQFF
size: NA
D: NA
V: TRBV6-2/TRBV6-3
J: TRBJ2-1

DNA: TGTGCCAGCAGCCCGGGGCTCCATTTTAGCCTGAACACTGAAGCTTTCTTT
CDR3: CASSPGLHFSLNTEAFF
size: NA
D: NA
V: TRBV14
J: TRBJ1-1

DNA: TGTGCCAGTAGTACACCGGGGTACTCAATGAACACCGGGGAGCTGTTTTTT
CDR3: CASSTPGYSMNTGELFF
size: NA
D: NA
V: TRBV19
J: TRBJ2-2

DNA: TGTGCCAGCAGTTACTCCTACCTCAGCTCTGGAAACACCATATATTTT
CDR3: CASSYSYLSSGNTIYF
size: NA
D: NA
V: TRBV6-5
J: TRBJ1-3

DNA: TGTGCCAGCTCAACGGACAGAATTGCCGGGGAGCTGTTTTTT
CDR3: CASSTDRIAGELFF
size: NA
D: NA
V: TRBV18
J: TRBJ2-2

DNA: TGCGCCAGCAGCCACTCCGGCACGAACATGTACGAGCAGTACTTC
CDR3: CASSHSGTNMYEQYF
size: NA
D: NA
V: TRBV4-1
J: TRBJ2-7

DNA: TGTGCCAGGCGGGATCCTCCCACAGATACGCAGTATTTT
CDR3: CARRDPPTDTQYF
size: NA
D: NA
V: TRBV27
J: TRBJ2-3

DNA: TGTGCCACCAGCCCACCGGGGAGATTGAACACCGGGGAGCTGTTTTTT
CDR3: CATSPPGRLNTGELFF
size: NA
D: NA
V: TRBV24-1
J: TRBJ2-2

DNA: TGTGCCAGCAGCAAGAACCCATGGACTAGCGGGGGAATTGAGCAGTTCTTC
CDR3: CASSKNPWTSGGIEQFF
size: NA
D: NA
V: TRBV21-1
J: TRBJ2-1

DNA: TGTGCCAGCAGCTCCCCGGACCGTGGAAACACCATATATTTT
CDR3: CASSSPDRGNTIYF
size: NA
D: NA
V: TRBV7-2
J: TRBJ1-3

DNA: TGTGCCAGCAGCCATCTTAGGGACTTAAAAGCCTACGAGCAGTACTTC
CDR3: CASSHLRDLKAYEQYF
size: NA
D: NA
V: TRBV28
J: TRBJ2-7

DNA: TGTGCCAGCGGGCGGTCGGCCGGGGAGCTGTTTTTT
CDR3: CASGRSAGELFF
size: NA
D: NA
V: TRBV27
J: TRBJ2-2

DNA: TGTGCCAGCAGCCAGGGCAGGGGGGACACCGGGGAGCTGTTTTTT
CDR3: CASSQGRGDTGELFF
size: few
D: NA
V: TRBV3-1/TRBV3-2
J: TRBJ2-2

DNA: TGCGCCAGCAGCCAAGGACTGAGCGATGGCTACACCTTC
CDR3: CASSQGLSDGYTF
size: NA
D: NA
V: TRBV4-1
J: TRBJ1-2

DNA: TGTGCCAGCAGCCAAGAGGTGACAGGGGTTTCACCCCTCCACTTT
CDR3: CASSQEVTGVSPLHF
size: NA
D: TRBD1
V: TRBV3-1/TRBV3-2
J: TRBJ1-6

DNA: TGTGCCTGGAACCCTGACTCCTACAATGAGCAGTTCTTC
CDR3: CAWNPDSYNEQFF
size: NA
D: NA
V: TRBV30
J: TRBJ2-1

DNA: TGTGCCAGCAGCCAAAGGGGACAGGGGGCGTCGCCGTATTTT
CDR3: CASSQRGQGASPYF
size: NA
D: TRBD1
V: TRBV3-1/TRBV3-2
J: TRBJ1-3

DNA: TGTGCCAGCAGTCCGAGGACCGTTACCTCCTACGAGCAGTACTTC
CDR3: CASSPRTVTSYEQYF
size: NA
D: NA
V: TRBV7-3
J: TRBJ2-7

DNA: TGTGCCAGCAGCGCCGACTCCAATTCCTACAATGAGCAGTTCTTC
CDR3: CASSADSNSYNEQFF
size: NA
D: NA
V: TRBV9
J: TRBJ2-1

DNA: TGTGCCAGCAGCTACAGGAGCGACCAGTACAATGAGCAGTTCTTC
CDR3: CASSYRSDQYNEQFF
size: NA
D: NA
V: TRBV7-8
J: TRBJ2-1

DNA: TGTGCCAGCAATCCACTGGGGGACTACAATGAGCAGTTCTTC
CDR3: CASNPLGDYNEQFF
size: NA
D: NA
V: TRBV6-5
J: TRBJ2-1

DNA: TGTGCCACCAGGGATTCCAGCTCCTACGAGCAGTACTTC
CDR3: CATRDSSSYEQYF
size: few
D: NA
V: TRBV24-1
J: TRBJ2-7

DNA: TGTGCCAGCAGCGTAGGGACTAGCAGGTACACAGATACGCAGTATTTT
CDR3: CASSVGTSRYTDTQYF
size: few
D: TRBD2
V: TRBV9
J: TRBJ2-3

DNA: TGTGCCACCAGCAGGGGGAGTGGCAACGAGCAGTACTTC
CDR3: CATSRGSGNEQYF
size: NA
D: NA
V: TRBV15
J: TRBJ2-7

DNA: TGTGCCAGCAGTTACTCTAGGACAGGGAGCCAGCCCCAGCATTTT
CDR3: CASSYSRTGSQPQHF
size: once
D: TRBD1
V: TRBV6-5
J: TRBJ1-5

DNA: TGTGCCAGCAGCGTCGGACAGGTGCGGGACCGGGCTTTCTTT
CDR3: CASSVGQVRDRAFF
size: NA
D: TRBD1
V: TRBV9
J: TRBJ1-1

DNA: TGTGCCAGCAGCCCGGACAACTTTCCCTACGAGCAGTACTTC
CDR3: CASSPDNFPYEQYF
size: NA
D: NA
V: TRBV5-8
J: TRBJ2-7

DNA: TGTGCCTGGGGAAACCCCCGGGGTGAAGCTTTCTTT
CDR3: CAWGNPRGEAFF
size: NA
D: NA
V: TRBV30
J: TRBJ1-1

DNA: TGTGCCACCAGCAGAGATCAGCCTCCTCGGGATACGCAGTATTTT
CDR3: CATSRDQPPRDTQYF
size: NA
D: NA
V: TRBV15
J: TRBJ2-3

DNA: TGTGCCAGCAGCTTAGGAGACGGAGCTTACAATGAGCAGTTCTTC
CDR3: CASSLGDGAYNEQFF
size: few
D: NA
V: TRBV5-8
J: TRBJ2-1

DNA: TGTGCCGCTACGGGGGGGAGCGGGAGGACCTACCATTCCTACGAGCAGTACTTC
CDR3: CAATGGSGRTYHSYEQYF
size: NA
D: TRBD2
V: TRBV9
J: TRBJ2-7

DNA: TGCGCCAGCAGCCCGCAGGGGAAGCTTAATCAGCCCCAGCATTTT
CDR3: CASSPQGKLNQPQHF
size: NA
D: NA
V: TRBV4-1
J: TRBJ1-5

DNA: TGTGCCAGCAGCTTAGAGGGCACCCAGCCCCAGCATTTT
CDR3: CASSLEGTQPQHF
size: NA
D: NA
V: TRBV7-9
J: TRBJ1-5

DNA: TGTGCCAGCAGCTCGACAACCTCCTACGAGCAGTACTTC
CDR3: CASSSTTSYEQYF
size: NA
D: NA
V: TRBV5-6
J: TRBJ2-7

DNA: TGTGCCAGCAGTCCTCTACTTGGCGGAACTGAAGCTTTCTTT
CDR3: CASSPLLGGTEAFF
size: NA
D: NA
V: TRBV6-5
J: TRBJ1-1

DNA: TGTGCCTGGAAGGTCGGTGGCGGGCAGTACTTC
CDR3: CAWKVGGGQYF
size: NA
D: NA
V: TRBV30
J: TRBJ2-7

DNA: TGCGCCAGCAGCTTGGAGGCAGATACGCAGTATTTT
CDR3: CASSLEADTQYF
size: NA
D: NA
V: TRBV5-1
J: TRBJ2-3